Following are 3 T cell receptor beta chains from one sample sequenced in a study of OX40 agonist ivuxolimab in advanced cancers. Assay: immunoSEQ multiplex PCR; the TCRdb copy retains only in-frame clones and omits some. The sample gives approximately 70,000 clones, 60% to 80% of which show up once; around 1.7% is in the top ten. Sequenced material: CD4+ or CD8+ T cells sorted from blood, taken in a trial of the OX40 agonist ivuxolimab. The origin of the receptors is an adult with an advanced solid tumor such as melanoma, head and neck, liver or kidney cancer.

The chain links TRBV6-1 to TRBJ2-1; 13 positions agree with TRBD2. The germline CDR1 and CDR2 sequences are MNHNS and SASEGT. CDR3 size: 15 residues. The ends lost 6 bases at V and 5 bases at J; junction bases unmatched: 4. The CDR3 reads CASRELAGGNNEQFF. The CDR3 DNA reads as TGTGCCAGCAGGGAACTAGCGGGGGGGAACAATGAGCAGTTCTTC.

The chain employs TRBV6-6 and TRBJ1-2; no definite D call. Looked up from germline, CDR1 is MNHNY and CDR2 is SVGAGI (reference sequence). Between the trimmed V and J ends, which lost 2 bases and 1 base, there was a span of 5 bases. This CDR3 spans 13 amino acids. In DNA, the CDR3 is TGTGCCAGCAGTTACGACATTAACTATGGCTACACCTTC. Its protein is CASSYDINYGYTF.

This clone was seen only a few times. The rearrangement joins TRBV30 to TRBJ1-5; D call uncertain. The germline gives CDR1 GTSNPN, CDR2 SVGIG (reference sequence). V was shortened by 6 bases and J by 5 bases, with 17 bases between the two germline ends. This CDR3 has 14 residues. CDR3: CACKTQDGHQPQHF. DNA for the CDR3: TGTGCCTGCAAAACTCAGGACGGGCATCAGCCCCAGCATTTT.